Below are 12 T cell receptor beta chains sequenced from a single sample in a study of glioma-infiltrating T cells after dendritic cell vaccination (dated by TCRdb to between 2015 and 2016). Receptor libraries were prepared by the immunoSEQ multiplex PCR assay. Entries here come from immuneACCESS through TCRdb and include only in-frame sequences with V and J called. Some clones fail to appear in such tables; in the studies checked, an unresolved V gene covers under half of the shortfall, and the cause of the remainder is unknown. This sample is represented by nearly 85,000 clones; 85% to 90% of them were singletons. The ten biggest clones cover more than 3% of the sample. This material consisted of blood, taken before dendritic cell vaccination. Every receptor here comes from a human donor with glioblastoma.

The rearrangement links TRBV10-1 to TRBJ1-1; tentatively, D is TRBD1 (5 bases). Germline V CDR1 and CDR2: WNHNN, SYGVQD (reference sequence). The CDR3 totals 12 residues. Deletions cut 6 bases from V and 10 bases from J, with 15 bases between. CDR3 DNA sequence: TGCGCCAGCAGCGACCTGCGGGGCTCAGCTTTCTTT. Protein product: CASSDLRGSAFF.

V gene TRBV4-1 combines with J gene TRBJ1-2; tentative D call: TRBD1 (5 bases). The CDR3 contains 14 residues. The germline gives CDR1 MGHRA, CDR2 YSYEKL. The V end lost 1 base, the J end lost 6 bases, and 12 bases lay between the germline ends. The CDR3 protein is CASSQVGQGNGYTF. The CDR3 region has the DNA TGCGCCAGCAGCCAAGTCGGGCAGGGTAATGGCTACACCTTC.

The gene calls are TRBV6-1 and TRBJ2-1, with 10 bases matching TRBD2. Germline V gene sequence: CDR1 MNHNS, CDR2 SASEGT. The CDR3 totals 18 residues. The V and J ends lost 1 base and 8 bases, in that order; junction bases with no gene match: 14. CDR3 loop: CASSEGRSGLAGEDEQFF. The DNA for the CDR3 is TGTGCCAGCAGTGAAGGGCGGTCAGGGCTAGCGGGAGAGGATGAGCAGTTCTTC.

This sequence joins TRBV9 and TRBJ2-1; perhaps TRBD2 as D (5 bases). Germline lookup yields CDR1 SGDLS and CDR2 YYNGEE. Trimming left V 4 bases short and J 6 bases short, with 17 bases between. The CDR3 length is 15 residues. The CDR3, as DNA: TGTGCCAGCAGCCCTTCGGGGTCGCACCGCAATGAGCAGTTCTTC. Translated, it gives CASSPSGSHRNEQFF.

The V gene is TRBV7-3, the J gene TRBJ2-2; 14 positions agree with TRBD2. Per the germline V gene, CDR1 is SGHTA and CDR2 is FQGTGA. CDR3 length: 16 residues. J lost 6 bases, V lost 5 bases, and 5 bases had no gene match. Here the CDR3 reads CASSPGTSGSPGELFF. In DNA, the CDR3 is TGTGCCAGCAGCCCCGGGACTAGCGGGAGTCCCGGGGAGCTGTTTTTT.

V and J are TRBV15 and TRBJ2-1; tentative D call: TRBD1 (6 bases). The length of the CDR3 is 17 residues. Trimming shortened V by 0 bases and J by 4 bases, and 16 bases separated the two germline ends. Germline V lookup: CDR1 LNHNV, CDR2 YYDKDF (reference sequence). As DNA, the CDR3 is TGTGCCACCAGCAGAGATCGCAGGGGCCCGGTGTACAATGAGCAGTTCTTC. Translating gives CATSRDRRGPVYNEQFF.

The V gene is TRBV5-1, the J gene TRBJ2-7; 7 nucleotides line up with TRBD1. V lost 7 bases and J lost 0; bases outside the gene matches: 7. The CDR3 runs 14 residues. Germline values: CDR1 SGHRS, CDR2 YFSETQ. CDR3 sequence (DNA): TGCGCCAGCCGCCAGGGGGAAAGCTCCTACGAGCAGTACTTC. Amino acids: CASRQGESSYEQYF.

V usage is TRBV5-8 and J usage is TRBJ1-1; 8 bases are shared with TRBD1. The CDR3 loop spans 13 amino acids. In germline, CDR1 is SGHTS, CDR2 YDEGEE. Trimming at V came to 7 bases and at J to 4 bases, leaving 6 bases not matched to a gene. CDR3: CASAPTGGTEAFF. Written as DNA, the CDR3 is TGTGCCAGCGCCCCCACAGGGGGCACTGAAGCTTTCTTT. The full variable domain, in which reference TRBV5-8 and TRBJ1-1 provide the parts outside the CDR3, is EAGVTQSPTHLIKTRGQQATLRCSPISGHTSVYWYQQALGLGLQFLLWYDEGEERNRGNFPPRFSGRQFPNYSSELNVNALELEDSALYLCASAPTGGTEAFFGQGTRLTVV.

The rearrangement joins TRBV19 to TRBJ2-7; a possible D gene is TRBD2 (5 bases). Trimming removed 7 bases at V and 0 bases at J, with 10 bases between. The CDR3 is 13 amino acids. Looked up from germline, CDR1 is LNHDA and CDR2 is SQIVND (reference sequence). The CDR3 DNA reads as TGTGCCAGTAATTCTGGGAGCTCCTACGAGCAGTACTTC. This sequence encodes CASNSGSSYEQYF. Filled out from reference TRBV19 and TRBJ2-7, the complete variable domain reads DGGITQSPKYLFRKEGQNVTLSCEQNLNHDAMYWYRQDPGQGLRLIYYSQIVNDFQKGDIAEGYSVSREKKESFPLTVTSAQKNPTAFYLCASNSGSSYEQYFGPGTRLTVT.

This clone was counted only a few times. CDR3 sequence: CASSDRGRWPYEQYF. CDR3 nucleotide sequence: TGTGCCAGCAGCGACAGGGGAAGGTGGCCCTACGAGCAGTACTTC. The gene calls are TRBV2 and TRBJ2-7, with 8 positions matching TRBD1. The CDR3 has 15 amino acids. V shed 6 bases, J shed 2 bases, and the junction held 9 bases outside the gene matches. The V gene's germline CDR1 is SNHLY and CDR2 FYNNEI.

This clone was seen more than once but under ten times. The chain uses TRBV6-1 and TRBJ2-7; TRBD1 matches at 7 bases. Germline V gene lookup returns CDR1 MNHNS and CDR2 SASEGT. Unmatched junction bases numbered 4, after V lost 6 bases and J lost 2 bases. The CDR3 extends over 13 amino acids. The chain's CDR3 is CASSIGTAYEQYF. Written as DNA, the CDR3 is TGTGCCAGCAGCATAGGGACAGCCTACGAGCAGTACTTC.

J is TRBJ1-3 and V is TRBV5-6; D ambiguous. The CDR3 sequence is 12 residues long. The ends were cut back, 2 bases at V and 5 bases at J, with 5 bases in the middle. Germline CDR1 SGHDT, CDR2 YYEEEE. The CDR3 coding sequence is TGTGCCAGCAGCTTTAATAGAAACACCATATATTTT. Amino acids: CASSFNRNTIYF.